This T cell receptor beta chain was sequenced during a study of post-analysis software for immune sequencing data. General study points: Higher frequency in patients than in controls was seen for five TRBV segments, with TRBV5-6, TRBV5-1 and TRBV20-1 among them. The authors found that F measure strongly co-clustered same-batch samples.

V was trimmed by 0 bases and J by 3 bases, leaving 9 bases between them. The CDR3 runs 14 residues. Germline CDR1 SGDLS, CDR2 YYNGEE. As concerns this clonotype: Antigen specificity is unknown.

Unique molecular identifiers featured in each of the TCR beta cDNA libraries. TCRdb recomputed calls from the PCR reads with MiXCR, one row per CDR3 protein. The sample includes roughly 600,000 distinct CDR3 sequences, 40% to 50% of them seen just once. What was sequenced was blood. The origin of this receptor is a girl between 5 and 17 years old with multiple sclerosis. The chain has TRBV9 and TRBJ2-5; the D gene is possibly TRBD2 (5 bases). The DNA for the CDR3 is TGTGCCAGCAGCGTAGCAGTGACTAAAGAGACCCAGTACTTC. Residues: CASSVAVTKETQYF.